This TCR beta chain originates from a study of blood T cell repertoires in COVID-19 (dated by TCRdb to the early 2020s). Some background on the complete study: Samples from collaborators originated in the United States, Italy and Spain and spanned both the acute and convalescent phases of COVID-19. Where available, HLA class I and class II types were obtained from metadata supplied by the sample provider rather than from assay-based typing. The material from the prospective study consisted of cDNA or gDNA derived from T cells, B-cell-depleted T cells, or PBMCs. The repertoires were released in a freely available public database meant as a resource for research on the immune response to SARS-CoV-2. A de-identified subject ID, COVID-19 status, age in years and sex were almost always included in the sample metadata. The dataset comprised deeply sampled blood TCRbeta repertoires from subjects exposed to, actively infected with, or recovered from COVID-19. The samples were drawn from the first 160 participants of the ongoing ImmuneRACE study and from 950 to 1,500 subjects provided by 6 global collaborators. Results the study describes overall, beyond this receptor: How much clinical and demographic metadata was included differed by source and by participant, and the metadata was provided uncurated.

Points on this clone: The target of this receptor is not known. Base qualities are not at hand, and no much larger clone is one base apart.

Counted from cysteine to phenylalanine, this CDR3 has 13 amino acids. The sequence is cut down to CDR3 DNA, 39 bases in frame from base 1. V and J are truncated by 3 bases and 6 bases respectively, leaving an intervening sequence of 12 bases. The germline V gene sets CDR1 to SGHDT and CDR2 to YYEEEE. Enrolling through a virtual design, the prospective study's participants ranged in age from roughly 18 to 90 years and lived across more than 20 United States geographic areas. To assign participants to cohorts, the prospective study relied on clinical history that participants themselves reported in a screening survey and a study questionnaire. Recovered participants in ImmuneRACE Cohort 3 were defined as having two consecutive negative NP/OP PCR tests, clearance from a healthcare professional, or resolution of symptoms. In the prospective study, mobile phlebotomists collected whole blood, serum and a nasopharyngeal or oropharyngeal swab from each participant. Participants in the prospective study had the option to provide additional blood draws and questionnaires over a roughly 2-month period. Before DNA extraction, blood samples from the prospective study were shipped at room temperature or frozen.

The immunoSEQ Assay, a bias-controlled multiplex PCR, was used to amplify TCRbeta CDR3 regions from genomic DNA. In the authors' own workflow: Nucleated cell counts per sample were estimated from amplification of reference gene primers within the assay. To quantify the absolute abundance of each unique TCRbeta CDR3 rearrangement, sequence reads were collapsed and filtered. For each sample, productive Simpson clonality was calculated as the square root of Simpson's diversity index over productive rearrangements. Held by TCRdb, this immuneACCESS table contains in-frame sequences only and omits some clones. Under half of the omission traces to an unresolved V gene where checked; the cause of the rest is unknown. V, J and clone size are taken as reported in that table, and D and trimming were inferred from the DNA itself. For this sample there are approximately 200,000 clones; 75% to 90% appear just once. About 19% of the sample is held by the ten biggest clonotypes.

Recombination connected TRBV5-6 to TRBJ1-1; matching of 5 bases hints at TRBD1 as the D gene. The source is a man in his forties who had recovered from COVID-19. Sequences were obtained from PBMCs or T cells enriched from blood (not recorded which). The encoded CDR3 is CASSSITGPEAFF. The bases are TGTGCCAGCAGCTCTATAACAGGACCTGAAGCTTTCTTT.